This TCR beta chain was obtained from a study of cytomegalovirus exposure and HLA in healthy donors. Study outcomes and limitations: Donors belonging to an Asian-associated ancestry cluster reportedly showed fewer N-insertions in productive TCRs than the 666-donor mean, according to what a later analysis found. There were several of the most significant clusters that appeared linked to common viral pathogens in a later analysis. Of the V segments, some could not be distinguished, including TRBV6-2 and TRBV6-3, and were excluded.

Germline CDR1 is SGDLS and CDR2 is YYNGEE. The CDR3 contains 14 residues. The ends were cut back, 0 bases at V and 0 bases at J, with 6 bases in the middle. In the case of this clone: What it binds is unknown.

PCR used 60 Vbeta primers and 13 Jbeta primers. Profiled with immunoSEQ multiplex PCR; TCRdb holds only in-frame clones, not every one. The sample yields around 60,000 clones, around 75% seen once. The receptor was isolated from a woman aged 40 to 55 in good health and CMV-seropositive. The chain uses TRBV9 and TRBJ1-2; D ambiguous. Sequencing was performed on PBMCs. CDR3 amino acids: CASSVVSPNYGYTF. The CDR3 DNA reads TGTGCCAGCAGCGTAGTATCCCCTAACTATGGCTACACCTTC. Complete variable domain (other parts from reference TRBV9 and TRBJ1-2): DSGVTQTPKHLITATGQRVTLRCSPRSGDLSVYWYQQSLDQGLQFLIQYYNGEERAKGNILERFSAQQFPDLHSELNLSSLELGDSALYFCASSVVSPNYGYTFGSGTRLTVV.